This record looks at one T cell receptor (beta chain) sequence and its context. Some clones are missing from TCRdb's copy, which holds only in-frame ones; the method was immunoSEQ multiplex PCR. The sample contains about 110,000 clones, 88% of which appear only once. This entry belongs to a study of blood T cell repertoires in COVID-19. The specimen was peripheral blood. This TCR derives from a woman between 45 and 60 years old with acute or convalescent COVID-19.

CDR3 DNA sequence: TGTGCCAGCAGTAGACCGTCGAGGGGACAGATGAACACTGAAGCTTTCTTT. Protein sequence: CASSRPSRGQMNTEAFF. The J gene is TRBJ1-1, the V gene TRBV28; 7 bases are shared with TRBD1. The CDR3 length is 17 residues. The V gene end was trimmed by 5 bases and the J gene end by 0 bases; junction bases not matched to a gene: 12. Germline CDR1 and CDR2: MDHEN and SYDVKM.